This is a list of T cell receptor beta chains from one sample in a study of OX40 agonist ivuxolimab in advanced cancers. Repertoires were generated with immunoSEQ multiplex PCR, while TCRdb's copy carries only in-frame clones and drops some. The sample contains 100,000 or so clones, approximately 80% of which appear only once. This material consisted of CD4+ or CD8+ T cells sorted from blood, taken in a trial of the OX40 agonist ivuxolimab. These receptors originate from an adult with an advanced solid tumor such as melanoma, head and neck, liver or kidney cancer. Each CDR3 is given with its conserved first and last residue. The D gene is left open where the match is weak. Only part of the rows carry a size: once, few, many, or a class if the clone is expanded.

len,d_gene,abundance,j_gene,v_gene,CDR3aa,CDR3nt
14,TRBD1,-,TRBJ1-3,TRBV7-2,CASSPTGQGNTIYF,TGTGCCAGCAGCCCAACGGGACAGGGAAACACCATATATTTT
16,TRBD2,-,TRBJ2-1,TRBV2,CASSEAIGGGLNEQFF,TGTGCCAGCAGTGAAGCGATAGGCGGGGGGTTAAATGAGCAGTTCTTC
14,TRBD2,-,TRBJ2-3,TRBV18,CASSPQRGIDTQYF,TGTGCCAGCTCACCACAGCGGGGGATAGATACGCAGTATTTT
15,-,-,TRBJ2-5,TRBV6-5,CASSGGPQNGGTQYF,TGTGCCAGCAGTGGGGGACCCCAGAATGGAGGGACCCAGTACTTC
15,TRBD1,-,TRBJ1-4,TRBV6-6,CASSYSGQGAKKLFF,TGTGCCAGCAGTTACTCGGGACAGGGGGCGAAAAAACTGTTTTTT
13,-,-,TRBJ2-6,TRBV18,CASSPPANNVLTF,TGTGCCAGCTCACCCCCCGCTAACAACGTCCTGACTTTC
16,TRBD1,-,TRBJ1-3,TRBV6-6,CASSRTGVNSGNTIYF,TGTGCCAGCAGTCGCACAGGGGTGAACTCTGGAAACACCATATATTTT
14,-,-,TRBJ1-4,TRBV1,CTSSQVDSHEKLFF,TGCACCAGCAGCCAAGTGGACAGCCATGAAAAACTGTTTTTT
16,TRBD2,-,TRBJ2-3,TRBV12-5,CASGWTSGGSTDTQYF,TGTGCTAGTGGTTGGACTAGCGGGGGTAGCACAGATACGCAGTATTTT
14,-,-,TRBJ1-2,TRBV4-2,CASSQDSGGYGYTF,TGTGCCAGCAGCCAAGATTCGGGGGGGTATGGCTACACCTTC
12,-,once,TRBJ2-1,TRBV18,CASSPTGNEQFF,TGTGCCAGCTCCCCTACAGGGAATGAGCAGTTCTTC
17,-,-,TRBJ2-3,TRBV2,CASSLSGRGVETDTQYF,TGTGCCAGCAGTCTTTCTGGGAGGGGGGTTGAGACAGATACGCAGTATTTT
16,-,-,TRBJ2-5,TRBV5-6,CASSLGYRAQGETQYF,TGTGCCAGCAGCTTGGGATACAGGGCGCAAGGAGAGACCCAGTACTTC
12,-,-,TRBJ2-3,TRBV6-1,CASSEVADTQYF,TGTGCCAGCAGTGAAGTCGCAGATACGCAGTATTTT
14,TRBD2,-,TRBJ2-1,TRBV2,CASRAETSANEQFF,TGTGCCAGCAGGGCCGAGACTAGCGCCAATGAGCAGTTCTTC
14,TRBD1,-,TRBJ1-4,TRBV15,CATSVQGALEKLFF,TGTGCCACCAGCGTCCAGGGGGCGCTTGAAAAACTGTTTTTT
14,-,few,TRBJ1-6,TRBV6-5,CASTMGHYNSPLHF,TGTGCCAGCACCATGGGACACTATAATTCACCCCTCCACTTT